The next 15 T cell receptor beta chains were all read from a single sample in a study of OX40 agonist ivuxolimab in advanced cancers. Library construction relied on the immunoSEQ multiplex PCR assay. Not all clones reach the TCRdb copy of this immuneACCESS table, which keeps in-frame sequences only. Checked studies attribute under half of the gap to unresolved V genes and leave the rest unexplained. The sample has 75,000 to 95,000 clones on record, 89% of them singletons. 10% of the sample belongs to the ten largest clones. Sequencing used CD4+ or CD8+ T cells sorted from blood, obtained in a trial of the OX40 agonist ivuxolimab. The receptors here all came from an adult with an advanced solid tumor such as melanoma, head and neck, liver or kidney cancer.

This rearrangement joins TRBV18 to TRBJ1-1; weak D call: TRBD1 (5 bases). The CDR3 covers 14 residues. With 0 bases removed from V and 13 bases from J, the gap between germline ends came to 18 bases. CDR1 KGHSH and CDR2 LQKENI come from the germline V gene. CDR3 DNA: TGTGCCAGCTCACCACCTGCAACAGGCGGGCGGATTTTCTTT. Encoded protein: CASSPPATGGRIFF.

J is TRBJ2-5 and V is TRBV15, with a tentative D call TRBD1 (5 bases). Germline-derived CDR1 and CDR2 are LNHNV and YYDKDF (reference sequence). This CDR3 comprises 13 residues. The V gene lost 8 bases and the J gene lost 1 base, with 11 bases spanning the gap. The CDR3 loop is CATGFGAQETQYF. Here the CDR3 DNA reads TGTGCCACCGGCTTTGGGGCCCAAGAGACCCAGTACTTC.

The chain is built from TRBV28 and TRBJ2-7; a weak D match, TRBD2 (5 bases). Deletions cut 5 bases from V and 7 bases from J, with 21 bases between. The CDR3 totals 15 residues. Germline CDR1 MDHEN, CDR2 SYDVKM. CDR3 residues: CASSPRALLTGEQYF. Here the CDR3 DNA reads TGTGCCAGCAGTCCGCGGGCCCTTCTGACGGGAGAGCAGTACTTC.

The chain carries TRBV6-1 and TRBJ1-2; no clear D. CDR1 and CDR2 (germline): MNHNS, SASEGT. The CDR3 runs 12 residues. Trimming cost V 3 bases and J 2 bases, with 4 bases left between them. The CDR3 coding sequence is TGTGCCAGCAGTGATGGCAACTATGGCTACACCTTC. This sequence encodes CASSDGNYGYTF.

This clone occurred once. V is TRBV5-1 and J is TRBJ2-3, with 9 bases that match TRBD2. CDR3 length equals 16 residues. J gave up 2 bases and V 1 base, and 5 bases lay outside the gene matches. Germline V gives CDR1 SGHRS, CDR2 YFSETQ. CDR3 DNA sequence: TGCGCCAGCAGCTTGAGCAGCGGGAGGTACACAGATACGCAGTATTTT. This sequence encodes CASSLSSGRYTDTQYF.

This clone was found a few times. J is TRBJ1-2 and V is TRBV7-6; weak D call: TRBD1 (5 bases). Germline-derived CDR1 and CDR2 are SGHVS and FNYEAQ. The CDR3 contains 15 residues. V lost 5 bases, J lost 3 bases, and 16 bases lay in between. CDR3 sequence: CASSLNQGWDYGYTF. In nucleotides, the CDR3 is TGTGCCAGCAGCCTAAACCAGGGCTGGGACTATGGCTACACCTTC.

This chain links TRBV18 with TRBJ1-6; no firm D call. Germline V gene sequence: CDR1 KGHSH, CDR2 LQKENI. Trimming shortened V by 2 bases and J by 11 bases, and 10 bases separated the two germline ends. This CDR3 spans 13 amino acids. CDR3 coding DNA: TGTGCCAGCTCACCATCTCCGGCAACACCCCTCCACTTT. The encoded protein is CASSPSPATPLHF.

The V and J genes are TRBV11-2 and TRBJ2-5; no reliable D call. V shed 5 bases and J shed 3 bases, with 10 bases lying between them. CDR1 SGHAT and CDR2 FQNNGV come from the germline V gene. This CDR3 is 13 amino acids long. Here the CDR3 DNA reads TGTGCCAGCAGCGTGACAAGGGAAGAGACCCAGTACTTC. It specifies CASSVTREETQYF.

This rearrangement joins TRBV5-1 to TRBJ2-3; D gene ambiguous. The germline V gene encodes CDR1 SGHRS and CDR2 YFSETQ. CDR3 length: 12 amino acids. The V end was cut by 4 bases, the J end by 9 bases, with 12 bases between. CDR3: CASSDGPGTQYF. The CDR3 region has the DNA TGCGCCAGCAGCGATGGACCGGGCACGCAGTATTTT.

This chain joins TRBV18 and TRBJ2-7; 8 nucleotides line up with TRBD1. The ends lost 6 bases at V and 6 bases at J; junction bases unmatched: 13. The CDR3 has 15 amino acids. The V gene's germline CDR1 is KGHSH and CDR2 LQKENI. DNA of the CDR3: TGTGCCAGCTCCCGCGATAGGACAGGGCCAGCCGAGCAGTACTTC. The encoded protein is CASSRDRTGPAEQYF. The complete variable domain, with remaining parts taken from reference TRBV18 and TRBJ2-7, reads NAGVMQNPRHLVRRRGQEARLRCSPMKGHSHVYWYRQLPEEGLKFMVYLQKENIIDESGMPKERFSAEFPKEGPSILRIQQVVRGDSAAYFCASSRDRTGPAEQYFGPGTRLTVT.

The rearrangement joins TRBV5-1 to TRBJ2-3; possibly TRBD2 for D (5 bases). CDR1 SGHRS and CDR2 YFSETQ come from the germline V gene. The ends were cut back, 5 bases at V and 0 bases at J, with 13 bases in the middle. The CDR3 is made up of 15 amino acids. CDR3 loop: CASRTIEASTDTQYF. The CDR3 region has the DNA TGCGCCAGCAGGACTATCGAGGCTAGCACAGATACGCAGTATTTT.

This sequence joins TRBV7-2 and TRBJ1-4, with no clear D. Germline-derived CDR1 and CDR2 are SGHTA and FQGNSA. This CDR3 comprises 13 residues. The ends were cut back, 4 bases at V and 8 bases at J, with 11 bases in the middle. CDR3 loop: CASSSSFREKLFF. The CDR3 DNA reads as TGTGCCAGCAGCTCCTCTTTCAGAGAAAAACTGTTTTTT.

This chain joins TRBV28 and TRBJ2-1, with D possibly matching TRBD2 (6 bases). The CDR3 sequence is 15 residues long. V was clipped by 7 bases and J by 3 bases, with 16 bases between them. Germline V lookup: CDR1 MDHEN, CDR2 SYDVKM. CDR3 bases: TGTGCCAGCACCTCCTCGGGACTGTTCTACAATGAGCAGTTCTTC. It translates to CASTSSGLFYNEQFF.

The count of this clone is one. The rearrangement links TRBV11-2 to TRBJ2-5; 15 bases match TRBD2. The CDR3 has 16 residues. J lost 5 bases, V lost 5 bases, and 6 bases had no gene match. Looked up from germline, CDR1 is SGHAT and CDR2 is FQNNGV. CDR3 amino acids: CASSPGLAGGWETQYF. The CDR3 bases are TGTGCCAGCAGCCCGGGACTAGCGGGAGGCTGGGAGACCCAGTACTTC.

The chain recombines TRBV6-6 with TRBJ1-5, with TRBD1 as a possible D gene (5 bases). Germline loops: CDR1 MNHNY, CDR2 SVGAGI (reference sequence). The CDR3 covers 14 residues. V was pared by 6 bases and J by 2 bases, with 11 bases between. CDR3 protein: CASRPRGGNQPQHF. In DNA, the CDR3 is TGTGCCAGCAGGCCCCGAGGGGGCAATCAGCCCCAGCATTTT.